This T cell receptor beta chain was captured by sequencing in a study of T cell repertoires in cytomegalovirus infection. Overall study: Researchers turned to recently identified HLA-C-restricted CMV epitopes as well as well-studied HLA-B-restricted ones. Public TCR beta signatures indicated both CMV infection and matching HLA type.

The CDR3 contains 20 residues. Germline-derived CDR1 and CDR2 are MDHEN and SYDVKM. Deletions cut 2 bases from V and 2 bases from J, with 25 bases between. This clonotype is termed medium-sized. Its antigen remains unknown. MiXCR, applied by TCRdb to the reads, yields one record per CDR3 protein. The sample has approximately 1,000,000 distinct CDR3 sequences, approximately 31% seen once. V is TRBV28 and J is TRBJ1-5; D might be TRBD1 (6 bases). The specimen was cultured CD8+ T cells from PBMCs, collected from culture after CMV antigen stimulation. This receptor was obtained from a human donor in good health (CMV status not recorded). Some clones in this sample may be carry-over from other donors' samples. The CDR3 sequence is CASSLRLGHRTAKGNQPQHF. DNA for the CDR3: TGTGCCAGCAGTTTAAGGCTTGGGCACAGGACAGCGAAGGGCAATCAGCCCCAGCATTTT.